Each of the 5 T cell receptor beta chains below was sequenced from the same sample in a study of early T cells in non-severe SARS-CoV-2 infection. Via MiXCR, TCRdb re-called the 5' RACE reads, giving one row per CDR3 protein. Altogether roughly 16,000 distinct CDR3 sequences are present, around 5.6% being singletons, with the ten largest covering about 6.3%. Here the sequenced sample was whole blood, taken at baseline. Every receptor here comes from an adult who was a healthcare worker with PCR-confirmed SARS-CoV-2 infection or an uninfected control (not recorded which).

This clonotype was seen at least ten times. The V gene is TRBV30, the J gene TRBJ1-3; TRBD1 agrees at 10 bases. Germline V gives CDR1 GTSNPN, CDR2 SVGIG (reference sequence). J lost 9 bases, V lost 0 bases, and 11 bases had no gene match. The CDR3 has 16 amino acids. CDR3 region: CAWSVGDRGPGGTIYF. The DNA for the CDR3 is TGTGCCTGGAGTGTAGGCGACAGGGGGCCCGGGGGCACCATATATTTT. Combining the CDR3 with reference TRBV30 and TRBJ1-3 gives the whole variable domain SQTIHQWPATLVQPVGSPLSLECTVEGTSNPNLYWYRQAAGRGLQLLFYSVGIGQISSEVPQNLSASRPQDRQFILSSKKLLLSDSGFYLCAWSVGDRGPGGTIYFGEGSWLTVV.

This clonotype is medium-sized (0.01 to 0.1%) within its sample. The V call is TRBV11-1, the J call TRBJ1-1; D gene uncertain. With 5 bases removed from V and 1 base from J, the gap between germline ends came to 11 bases. Germline V CDR1 and CDR2: SGHAT, FQDESV (reference sequence). The CDR3 is 14 amino acids. For the CDR3, the DNA is TGTGCCAGCAGCGCCCTCGCTAGGAACACTGAAGCTTTCTTT. It encodes CASSALARNTEAFF.

The table lists this clonotype with many counts. The chain employs TRBV11-3 and TRBJ2-3; perhaps TRBD1 as D (7 bases). The germline gives CDR1 SGHNT, CDR2 YENEEA. This CDR3 contains 17 residues. V shed 5 bases and J shed 0 bases, with 18 bases lying between them. CDR3 nucleotide sequence: TGTGCCAGCAGCCCGAGGGAGGCCAGGGGGAGCACAGATACGCAGTATTTT. The encoded protein is CASSPREARGSTDTQYF.

At least ten counts were recorded for this clonotype. The V and J genes are TRBV20-1 and TRBJ2-1, with 7 bases fitting TRBD2. The CDR3 contains 14 residues. J was trimmed by 6 bases and V by 0 bases; bases with no gene match: 5. Germline CDR1 and CDR2: DFQATT and SNEGSKA (reference sequence). The CDR3 region is CSARDRGLPNEQFF. CDR3 nucleotide sequence: TGCAGTGCTAGAGATCGGGGACTACCCAATGAGCAGTTCTTC.

This clonotype was counted many times. The CDR3 region has the DNA TGTGCCAGTAGTTTCCGGGCCGCAGAGACCCAGTACTTC. This gives the protein CASSFRAAETQYF. V usage is TRBV19 and J usage is TRBJ2-5; D is uncertain. The CDR3 is 13 amino acids. Germline-derived CDR1 and CDR2 are LNHDA and SQIVND (reference sequence). Trimming stripped 5 bases from V and 4 bases from J, with 11 bases between. Supplemented by reference TRBV19 and TRBJ2-5, the full variable domain reads DGGITQSPKYLFRKEGQNVTLSCEQNLNHDAMYWYRQDPGQGLRLIYYSQIVNDFQKGDIAEGYSVSREKKESFPLTVTSAQKNPTAFYLCASSFRAAETQYFGPGTRLLVL.